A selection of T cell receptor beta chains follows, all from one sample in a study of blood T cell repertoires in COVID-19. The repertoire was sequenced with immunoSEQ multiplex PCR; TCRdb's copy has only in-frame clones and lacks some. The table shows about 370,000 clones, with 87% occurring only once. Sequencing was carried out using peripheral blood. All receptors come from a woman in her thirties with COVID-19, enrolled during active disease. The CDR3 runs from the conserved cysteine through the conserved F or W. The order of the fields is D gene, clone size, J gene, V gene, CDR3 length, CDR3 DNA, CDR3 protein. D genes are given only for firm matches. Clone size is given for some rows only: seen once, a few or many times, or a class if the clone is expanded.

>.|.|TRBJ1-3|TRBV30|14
TGTGCCTGGAGTTTCGGGGGTGTCGGAAACACCATATATTTT
CAWSFGGVGNTIYF
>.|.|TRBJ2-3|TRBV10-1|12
TGCGCCAGCAGTGAGTCTTCTGCGGGGAGGTATTTT
CASSESSAGRYF
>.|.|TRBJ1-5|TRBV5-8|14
TGTGCCAGCAGCTTAACTTTCAGGAATCAGCCCCAGCATTTT
CASSLTFRNQPQHF
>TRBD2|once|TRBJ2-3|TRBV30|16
TGTGCCTGGAGTGGATTGGGACTAGCGGGCACAGATACGCAGTATTTT
CAWSGLGLAGTDTQYF
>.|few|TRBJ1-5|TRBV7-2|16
TGTGCCAGCAGCTTATTAATGACAGGTCTTAGTCAGCCCCAGCATTTT
CASSLLMTGLSQPQHF
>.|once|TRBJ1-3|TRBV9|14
TGTGCCAGCAGCGTAGACAGCAACGGTAACACCATATATTTT
CASSVDSNGNTIYF
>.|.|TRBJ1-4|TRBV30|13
TGTGCCTGGAGTGCTGGGGTTGGAGGAAAACTGTTTTTT
CAWSAGVGGKLFF
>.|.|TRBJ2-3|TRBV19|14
TGTGCCAGTAGTACCCGACTGAGCACAGATACGCAGTATTTT
CASSTRLSTDTQYF
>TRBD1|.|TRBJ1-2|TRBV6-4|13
TGTGCCACCAAACAGGGGGAGAACTATGGCTACACCTTC
CATKQGENYGYTF
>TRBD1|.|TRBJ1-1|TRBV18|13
TGTGCCAGCTCACCAGGACAGGGGTCTGAAGCTTTCTTT
CASSPGQGSEAFF
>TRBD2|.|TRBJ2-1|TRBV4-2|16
TGTGCCAGCAGCCAAGACGGCGGGAGCTCCTACAATGAGCAGTTCTTC
CASSQDGGSSYNEQFF
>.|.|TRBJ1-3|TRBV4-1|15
TGCGCCAGCCTCAGCAGGCCGAGCTCTGGAAACACCATATATTTT
CASLSRPSSGNTIYF
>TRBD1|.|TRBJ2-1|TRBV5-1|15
TGCGCCAGCAGTTCCGGGACAGGGGGTGGCAATGAGCAGTTCTTC
CASSSGTGGGNEQFF
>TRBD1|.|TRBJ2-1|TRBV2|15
TGTGCCAGCAGTGAAGGACAGGGGACTTACAATGAGCAGTTCTTC
CASSEGQGTYNEQFF
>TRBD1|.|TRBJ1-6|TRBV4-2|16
TGTGCCAGCAGCCAAAGAGGACAGGGGGATAATTCACCCCTCCACTTT
CASSQRGQGDNSPLHF
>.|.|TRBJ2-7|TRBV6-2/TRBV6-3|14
TGTGCCAGCAGTTACAGTCCAGGAATCTACGAGCAGTACTTC
CASSYSPGIYEQYF
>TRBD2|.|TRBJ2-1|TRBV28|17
TGTGCCAGTTGGGGGGGAGGAGCGGCCGCACGTTACAATGAGCAGTTCTTC
CASWGGGAAARYNEQFF
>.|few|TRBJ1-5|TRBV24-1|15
TGTGCCACCAGTGATCCCACCGAAGCCAATCAGCCCCAGCATTTT
CATSDPTEANQPQHF
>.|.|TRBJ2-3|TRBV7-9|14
TGTGCCAGCAGCTCATCCCGGGATACAGATACGCAGTATTTT
CASSSSRDTDTQYF
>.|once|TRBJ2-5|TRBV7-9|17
TGTGCCAGCAGCTTACCGCCAGGGGCTACTTCCCAAGAGACCCAGTACTTC
CASSLPPGATSQETQYF
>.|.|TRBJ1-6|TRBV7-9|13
TGTGCCAGCAGCTTAGCCCCGGAGTCACCCCTCCACTTT
CASSLAPESPLHF
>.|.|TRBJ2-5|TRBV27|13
TGTGCCAGCAGGGAGGGAGTTAGAGAGACCCAGTACTTC
CASREGVRETQYF
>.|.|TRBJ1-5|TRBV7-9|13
TGTGCCAGCGGCGACAGAGACAATCAGCCCCAGCATTTT
CASGDRDNQPQHF
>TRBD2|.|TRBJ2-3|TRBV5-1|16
TGCGCCAGCAGCCAGGGACTAGCGGGGAGCACAGATACGCAGTATTTT
CASSQGLAGSTDTQYF
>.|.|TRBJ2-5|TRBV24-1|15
TGTGCCACCAGTCAGAGGGGGTCCTATCAAGAGACCCAGTACTTC
CATSQRGSYQETQYF
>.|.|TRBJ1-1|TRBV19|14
TGTGCCAGTAGTGTCAGGGGACGGAACACTGAAGCTTTCTTT
CASSVRGRNTEAFF
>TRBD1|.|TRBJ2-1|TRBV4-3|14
TGCGCCAGCAGCCATGGACAGGGGGACAATGAGCAGTTCTTC
CASSHGQGDNEQFF
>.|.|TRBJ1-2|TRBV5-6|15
TGTGCCAGCAGCCGAGCAGGGGCAATCCTTTATGGCTACACCTTC
CASSRAGAILYGYTF
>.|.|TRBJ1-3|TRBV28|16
TGTGCCAGCAGTTTAGCAACAACTAGGGCTGGAAACACCATATATTTT
CASSLATTRAGNTIYF
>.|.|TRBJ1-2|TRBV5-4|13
TGTGCCAGCAGCACTCCCCGGGGGGACGGCTACACCTTC
CASSTPRGDGYTF
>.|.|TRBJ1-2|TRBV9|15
TGTGCCAGCAGCGTAGGGGGAGGGCCGTACTATGGCTACACCTTC
CASSVGGGPYYGYTF
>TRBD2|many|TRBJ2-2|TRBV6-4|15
TGTGCCAGCAGTGACGGGACTAGCGGGACCGGGGAGCTGTTTTTT
CASSDGTSGTGELFF
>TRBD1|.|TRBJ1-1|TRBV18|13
TGTGCCAGCTCGTCAGGGGGAAACACTGAAGCTTTCTTT
CASSSGGNTEAFF
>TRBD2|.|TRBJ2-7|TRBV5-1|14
TGCGCCAGCAGCAGTGGGACGGGGGGCTACGAGCAGTACTTC
CASSSGTGGYEQYF
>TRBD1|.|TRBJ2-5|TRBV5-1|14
TGCGCCAGCAGCCCAGGACAGGGACAAGAGACCCAGTACTTC
CASSPGQGQETQYF
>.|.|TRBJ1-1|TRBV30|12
TGTGCCTGGGGCCCTTTGAACACTGAAGCTTTCTTT
CAWGPLNTEAFF
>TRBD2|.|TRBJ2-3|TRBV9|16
TGTGCCAGCAGCGTAGAGGGAGGGGCGACCTCAGATACGCAGTATTTT
CASSVEGGATSDTQYF
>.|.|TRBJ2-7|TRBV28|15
TGTGCCAGCAGTTCCCTAATCAGCGGACTATACGAGCAGTACTTC
CASSSLISGLYEQYF
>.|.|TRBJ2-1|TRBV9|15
TGTGCCAGCAGCGTAGACGTCGGTAGGACAATTGAGCAGTTCTTC
CASSVDVGRTIEQFF
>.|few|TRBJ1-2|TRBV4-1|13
TGCGCCAGCAGCCAGAGGGGAGGGGATGGCTACACCTTC
CASSQRGGDGYTF